This record concerns one T cell receptor beta chain sequence. The antigen remains unidentified. RNA transcripts were the template for amplifying TCR beta CDR3 regions. RT-PCR in the first round (using the HTBI primer set) targeted the TCR CDR3. TCRdb independently ran MiXCR on the multiplex PCR reads; one entry per CDR3 protein. The sample has about 840,000 distinct CDR3 sequences, 35% to 45% seen once. Trimming removed 4 bases from V and 6 bases from J, with 20 bases in between. This CDR3 contains 15 residues. The germline CDR1 and CDR2 sequences are SGHRS and YFSETQ. This specimen comes from a study of T cells in Graves' hyperthyroidism and ophthalmopathy. Turning to the study itself: Before treatment of any kind, peripheral blood was taken at initial diagnosis. The study's findings and limits: By a 13 V-J model, ophthalmopathy was set apart from stable hyperthyroidism.

Those patients with uncontrolled infection, other autoimmune disease, pregnancy or lactation were excluded. The chain joins TRBV5-1 to TRBJ2-7, with D perhaps matching TRBD1 or TRBD2 (6 bases each). The specimen sequenced was blood. The TCR comes from a man younger than 30 with Graves' hyperthyroidism. In nucleotides, the CDR3 is TGCGCCAGCAGCCCCCGCGGTGGGTCGGGGGCCGAGCAGTACTTC. Translating gives CASSPRGGSGAEQYF.